This TCR beta chain originates from a study of blood T cells in healthy people across ages (dated by TCRdb to about 2015). For context, the study as a whole: In model experiments, template switching captured about one uniquely barcoded TCR beta cDNA molecule for every two T cells. Using deep sequencing normalized with unique cDNA molecular identifiers, the study measured how TCR beta repertoire diversity changes with age. The donors were divided into four age groups: young (average around 17 years), middle-aged (under 40), aged (approximately 62) and long-lived (about 84). Donors of different ages were randomly distributed across sequencing lanes to avoid experimental bias. Two additional independent replicas of 1 million unique cDNA reads from the same blood draw were analyzed for two donors (one aged 18 to 29 and one aged 80 or older).

V ends up 3 bases short and J 8 bases short, with an unmatched junction base count of 5. Its CDR3 holds 14 amino acids, cysteine through phenylalanine. Just CDR3 DNA is preserved here, 42 bases in frame from base 1. CDR1 and CDR2, per the germline V gene, are ENHRY and SYGVKD. Results and caveats for the whole study, not just this receptor: Compared with the aged group, the long-lived group had more naive CD4+ T cells, fewer expanded clones and increased TCR diversity, suggesting age selection. Observed TCR beta diversity correlated strongly with the percentage of naive T cells measured by flow cytometry. Since profiling was done on bulk unsorted PBMCs, naive and antigen-experienced compartments could not be conclusively compared. Donor CMV infection status was unknown, potentially confounding age-related changes in expanded clonotypes. Total diversity estimates from one million sequenced T cells were considered lower bounds and underestimates. Observed TCR beta diversity per million T cells fell roughly linearly with age, and a significant reduction was already apparent by age roughly 40.

Receptor amplification or capture employed 5' RACE. This sample was sequenced with an Illumina HiSeq 2500. A second roughly 6 to 12 cycle PCR used a sample-barcoded 5' primer and a J-beta primer mix. A unique molecular identifier was introduced onto each TCR beta cDNA molecule by a template-switch 5' adaptor carrying 12 random nucleotides. Each sample yielded at least 3 million CDR3-containing paired-end reads. The Mint cDNA synthesis kit, primed by a TRBC-specific oligonucleotide, was used to synthesize first-strand cDNA from all RNA. Following uracil-DNA glycosylase treatment, a first 18-cycle PCR with universal primers M1SS and BC2_uni_R was performed on all cDNA. Per the authors' processing: Normalization of each sample was performed by random selection of 1 million high-quality reads, each carrying a distinct molecular identifier. Instead of being binned into consensus sequences, reads that shared molecular identifiers were thrown out. MiTCR, set to a Q25 quality threshold and the strictest error-elimination algorithm, was used for CDR3 identification, clonotype clustering and error correction. A nonparametric unseen species model with Euler transformation was used to estimate lower-bound total TCR beta diversity. The public reads were run again by TCRdb, first through fastp at Q25 and then through MiXCR, and only productive beta chains were kept. Each record represents a unique CDR3 protein, reported with the most common genes and DNA among its rows. It is TCRdb's table, rather than the study itself, that gives the V and J calls and clone size. Recorded for this sample are hundreds of thousands of distinct CDR3 sequences; about 30% of them occurred a single time. The ten most abundant clones make up 15% to 17% of the sample.

The roughly 39 donors, aged 6 to 90 years, were systemically healthy Caucasian individuals from Russia. Approximately 9.3 milliliters of peripheral blood were drawn from each donor into EDTA-treated Vacutainer tubes. PBMCs were isolated by Ficoll-Paque density-gradient centrifugation, with at least 6.5 million obtained per sample. Trizol reagent was used to extract total RNA from the PBMCs, yielding at least 6 micrograms per sample. Naive CD45RAhigh/CD27high T cell percentages were measured by flow cytometry on a PBMC aliquot from every donor. Comments on this clonotype: No antigen is known for it. The input lacks base qualities; no much larger clone sits a single base away.

The source is a woman at least 80 years old in good health. Donor details come from another sample of the same person, matched by shared clones. The chain is made from TRBV10-3 and TRBJ1-4; TRBD1 aligns with 8 central bases. Sequenced material: blood. The DNA reads TGTGCCATCAGTGATTCAGGGGGCGAGGAAAAACTGTTTTTT. Translated, it reads CAISDSGGEEKLFF.